Listed below are T cell receptor beta chains from one sample, sequenced in a study of cytomegalovirus exposure and HLA in healthy donors. TCRdb keeps only in-frame clones here, not all; method: immunoSEQ multiplex PCR. The repertoire holds about 160,000 clones, with around 79% as singletons. What was sequenced was PBMCs. Every receptor here comes from a woman aged 35 to 49 in good health and CMV-seronegative. The CDR3 runs from the conserved cysteine through the conserved F or W. Fields, in order: D gene, J gene, clone size, V gene, CDR3 DNA, CDR3 protein. D genes are given only for firm matches. Only some rows state a clone size, as once, few, many or a class for expanded clones.

d_gene: TRBD1
j_gene: TRBJ1-4
abundance: NA
v_gene: TRBV7-8
CDR3nt: TGTGCCAGCAGCCTCCGACAGGGGGCGGGTGAAAAACTGTTTTTT
CDR3aa: CASSLRQGAGEKLFF

d_gene: NA
j_gene: TRBJ2-1
abundance: NA
v_gene: TRBV19
CDR3nt: TGTGCCAGTAGTGTTCTGGGGGCTGGATCCTACAATGAGCAGTTCTTC
CDR3aa: CASSVLGAGSYNEQFF

d_gene: TRBD2
j_gene: TRBJ2-3
abundance: NA
v_gene: TRBV5-1
CDR3nt: TGCGCCAGCAGACTAGCGGGGGGGATAGATACGCAGTATTTT
CDR3aa: CASRLAGGIDTQYF

d_gene: NA
j_gene: TRBJ2-3
abundance: NA
v_gene: TRBV19
CDR3nt: TGTGCCAGTAGTGATCCCCGCGGGGTATCTAGCACAGATACGCAGTATTTT
CDR3aa: CASSDPRGVSSTDTQYF

d_gene: TRBD1
j_gene: TRBJ1-4
abundance: few
v_gene: TRBV5-1
CDR3nt: TGCGCCAGCAGCAAGGCAGGGGGCGTATCTGAAAAACTGTTTTTT
CDR3aa: CASSKAGGVSEKLFF

d_gene: TRBD2
j_gene: TRBJ2-3
abundance: NA
v_gene: TRBV18
CDR3nt: TGTGCCAGCTCCCATGGTGGGAGGGTCCTTACAGATACGCAGTATTTT
CDR3aa: CASSHGGRVLTDTQYF

d_gene: TRBD2
j_gene: TRBJ2-1
abundance: once
v_gene: TRBV19
CDR3nt: TGTGCCAGTAGTAGCCTAGCGGGGGGCCCGCAATACAATGAGCAGTTCTTC
CDR3aa: CASSSLAGGPQYNEQFF

d_gene: NA
j_gene: TRBJ2-7
abundance: NA
v_gene: TRBV6-1
CDR3nt: TGTGCCAGCAGTTATCCGGGGGTTTCCTACGAGCAGTACTTC
CDR3aa: CASSYPGVSYEQYF

d_gene: TRBD1
j_gene: TRBJ1-1
abundance: NA
v_gene: TRBV5-1
CDR3nt: TGCGCCAGCAGCTTGGGAGGGTCAGGGGGCGGTGACACTGAAGCTTTCTTT
CDR3aa: CASSLGGSGGGDTEAFF

d_gene: NA
j_gene: TRBJ1-1
abundance: NA
v_gene: TRBV18
CDR3nt: TGTGCCAGCTCCGCCCAGGGCCCCAAGGGGAGGACTGAAGCTTTCTTT
CDR3aa: CASSAQGPKGRTEAFF

d_gene: TRBD1
j_gene: TRBJ1-6
abundance: few
v_gene: TRBV10-3
CDR3nt: TGTGCCATCAGCGTGGACAGGATTGGCCCCTATTCACCCCTCCACTTT
CDR3aa: CAISVDRIGPYSPLHF

d_gene: NA
j_gene: TRBJ1-1
abundance: few
v_gene: TRBV2
CDR3nt: TGTGCCAGCAGTGAAACTGGGGGGTACACTGAAGCTTTCTTT
CDR3aa: CASSETGGYTEAFF

d_gene: TRBD1
j_gene: TRBJ1-4
abundance: NA
v_gene: TRBV5-6
CDR3nt: TGTGCCAGCAGCTTGGACGGGACAGGGGCCGCCGGGGGTGAAAAACTGTTTTTT
CDR3aa: CASSLDGTGAAGGEKLFF

d_gene: TRBD1
j_gene: TRBJ2-2
abundance: NA
v_gene: TRBV15
CDR3nt: TGTGCCACCAGCAGAAATACAGGGGACGGGGAGCTGTTTTTT
CDR3aa: CATSRNTGDGELFF

d_gene: NA
j_gene: TRBJ1-1
abundance: NA
v_gene: TRBV5-1
CDR3nt: TGCGCCAGCAGCCCATCGGGACTGAAGATTAACACTGAAGCTTTCTTT
CDR3aa: CASSPSGLKINTEAFF

d_gene: NA
j_gene: TRBJ1-5
abundance: once
v_gene: TRBV2
CDR3nt: TGTGCCAGCAGTGAGGGCCATACGAATTTGCAAGGGGGAGGCAATCAGCCCCAGCATTTT
CDR3aa: CASSEGHTNLQGGGNQPQHF

d_gene: NA
j_gene: TRBJ2-1
abundance: NA
v_gene: TRBV7-2
CDR3nt: TGTGCCAGCAGCTTGGCGTTCTGGGGCTCTATTTTGGGTTACAATGAGCAGTTCTTC
CDR3aa: CASSLAFWGSILGYNEQFF

d_gene: TRBD1
j_gene: TRBJ1-2
abundance: NA
v_gene: TRBV23-1
CDR3nt: TGCGCCAGCAGTCGGGACAAGGGGGCGGACTATGGCTACACCTTC
CDR3aa: CASSRDKGADYGYTF

d_gene: TRBD1
j_gene: TRBJ2-7
abundance: NA
v_gene: TRBV5-1
CDR3nt: TGCGCCAGCAGCTCCTACAGGGGTTCCTACGAGCAGTACTTC
CDR3aa: CASSSYRGSYEQYF

d_gene: NA
j_gene: TRBJ1-1
abundance: NA
v_gene: TRBV11-2
CDR3nt: TGTGCCAGCAGCTTAGTGGCCAGCGACGAAGCTTTCTTT
CDR3aa: CASSLVASDEAFF

d_gene: NA
j_gene: TRBJ1-6
abundance: NA
v_gene: TRBV10-3
CDR3nt: TGTGCCACCCAGGTAGTCGGCTATAATTCACCCCTCCACTTT
CDR3aa: CATQVVGYNSPLHF

d_gene: NA
j_gene: TRBJ1-2
abundance: NA
v_gene: TRBV19
CDR3nt: TGTGCCAGTAGTATGAGTGAATCGAGAGGCTACACCTTC
CDR3aa: CASSMSESRGYTF

d_gene: NA
j_gene: TRBJ1-2
abundance: NA
v_gene: TRBV5-6
CDR3nt: TGTGCCAGCAGCTTGGTGGGCAGGGATTACCGGGGCTACACCTTC
CDR3aa: CASSLVGRDYRGYTF

d_gene: NA
j_gene: TRBJ1-3
abundance: NA
v_gene: TRBV18
CDR3nt: TGTGCCAGCTCACCCCCACAGAGCTCTGGAAACACCATATATTTT
CDR3aa: CASSPPQSSGNTIYF

d_gene: NA
j_gene: TRBJ1-1
abundance: NA
v_gene: TRBV6-5
CDR3nt: TGTGCCAGCGGCCTTGCCCTGAACACTGAAGCTTTCTTT
CDR3aa: CASGLALNTEAFF

d_gene: NA
j_gene: TRBJ1-6
abundance: few
v_gene: TRBV28
CDR3nt: TGTGCCATACAGGGCTCCTATAATTCACCCCTCCACTTT
CDR3aa: CAIQGSYNSPLHF

d_gene: NA
j_gene: TRBJ2-1
abundance: NA
v_gene: TRBV5-1
CDR3nt: TGCGCCAGCAGCTTGGGGCAGGGGATTATCAATGAGCAGTTCTTC
CDR3aa: CASSLGQGIINEQFF

d_gene: NA
j_gene: TRBJ2-1
abundance: NA
v_gene: TRBV2
CDR3nt: TGTGCCAGCAACCAGGGCAGGGACAATGAGCAGTTCTTC
CDR3aa: CASNQGRDNEQFF

d_gene: TRBD1
j_gene: TRBJ2-7
abundance: NA
v_gene: TRBV2
CDR3nt: TGTGCCAGCAGGGACAGGGGTAGGTACGAGCAGTACTTC
CDR3aa: CASRDRGRYEQYF

d_gene: TRBD1
j_gene: TRBJ1-2
abundance: NA
v_gene: TRBV10-3
CDR3nt: TGTGCCATCAGTGAAACAGGGGGAGGGAATGGCTACACCTTC
CDR3aa: CAISETGGGNGYTF

d_gene: TRBD1
j_gene: TRBJ2-5
abundance: NA
v_gene: TRBV5-4
CDR3nt: TGTGCCAGCAGCGCCACCGGGACAGGGGGGGAGGGGGAGACCCAGTACTTC
CDR3aa: CASSATGTGGEGETQYF

d_gene: NA
j_gene: TRBJ2-7
abundance: NA
v_gene: TRBV2
CDR3nt: TGTGCCAGCAAGGAGGTCTACGAGCAGTACTTC
CDR3aa: CASKEVYEQYF

d_gene: TRBD1
j_gene: TRBJ1-4
abundance: NA
v_gene: TRBV5-1
CDR3nt: TGCGCCAGCAGCTCACAGGGGGCTTCTAATGAAAAACTGTTTTTT
CDR3aa: CASSSQGASNEKLFF

d_gene: TRBD2
j_gene: TRBJ2-3
abundance: NA
v_gene: TRBV10-3
CDR3nt: TGTGCCATCAGTGAGAAGGGAGCGGGGAGCACAGATACGCAGTATTTT
CDR3aa: CAISEKGAGSTDTQYF

d_gene: NA
j_gene: TRBJ1-4
abundance: NA
v_gene: TRBV18
CDR3nt: TGTGCCAGCTCACCACCGGTAGGGGCTAATGAAAAACTGTTTTTT
CDR3aa: CASSPPVGANEKLFF

d_gene: NA
j_gene: TRBJ2-7
abundance: few
v_gene: TRBV7-8
CDR3nt: TGTGCCAGCAGCCCCGGACACCTCTCCTACGAGCAGTACTTC
CDR3aa: CASSPGHLSYEQYF

d_gene: TRBD1
j_gene: TRBJ1-2
abundance: NA
v_gene: TRBV6-5
CDR3nt: TGTGCCAGCAGAAGACATACTGACAGGGATGGCTACACCTTC
CDR3aa: CASRRHTDRDGYTF

d_gene: NA
j_gene: TRBJ1-1
abundance: NA
v_gene: TRBV5-1
CDR3nt: TGCGCCAGCAGCTTGAATCCCGTTGGCTCAAACACTGAAGCTTTCTTT
CDR3aa: CASSLNPVGSNTEAFF

d_gene: TRBD1
j_gene: TRBJ2-7
abundance: NA
v_gene: TRBV10-3
CDR3nt: TGTGCCATCAGTGCGACAGGGAGAGGACACGAGCAGTACTTC
CDR3aa: CAISATGRGHEQYF

d_gene: NA
j_gene: TRBJ2-1
abundance: NA
v_gene: TRBV10-3
CDR3nt: TGTGCCATCAGTGCGGTGGTAGATGAGCAGTTCTTC
CDR3aa: CAISAVVDEQFF

d_gene: NA
j_gene: TRBJ1-4
abundance: NA
v_gene: TRBV23-1
CDR3nt: TGCGCCAGCAGTCAATCGAAACAGACTAATGAAAAACTGTTTTTT
CDR3aa: CASSQSKQTNEKLFF

d_gene: NA
j_gene: TRBJ1-2
abundance: few
v_gene: TRBV21-1
CDR3nt: TGTGCCAGCAGCAAATTTGAAGGGGGCGCCCCTCATTGTAGCTATGGCTACACCTTC
CDR3aa: CASSKFEGGAPHCSYGYTF

d_gene: NA
j_gene: TRBJ1-5
abundance: NA
v_gene: TRBV2
CDR3nt: TGTGCCAGCAGAGAGGAGGGGGGGAGCAATCAGCCCCAGCATTTT
CDR3aa: CASREEGGSNQPQHF

d_gene: NA
j_gene: TRBJ2-1
abundance: NA
v_gene: TRBV4-1
CDR3nt: TGCGCCAGCAGCCAAGATACCCGCAGAATTATCCCTGAGCAGTTCTTC
CDR3aa: CASSQDTRRIIPEQFF